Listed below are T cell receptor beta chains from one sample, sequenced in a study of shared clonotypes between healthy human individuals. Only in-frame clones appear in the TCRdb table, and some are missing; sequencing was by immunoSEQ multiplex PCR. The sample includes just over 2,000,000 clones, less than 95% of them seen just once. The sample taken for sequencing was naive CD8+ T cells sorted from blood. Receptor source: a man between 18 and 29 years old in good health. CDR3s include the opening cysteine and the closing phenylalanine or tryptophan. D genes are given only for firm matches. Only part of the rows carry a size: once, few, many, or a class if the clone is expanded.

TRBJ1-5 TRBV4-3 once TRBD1 CASSQLTGALNQPQHF TGCGCCAGCAGCCAACTCACAGGGGCCCTCAATCAGCCCCAGCATTTT
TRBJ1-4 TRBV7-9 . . CASSSTIGGEKLFF TGTGCCAGCAGCTCAACCATTGGGGGTGAAAAACTGTTTTTT
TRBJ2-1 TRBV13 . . CASSLASSYNEQFF TGTGCCAGCAGCTTAGCAAGCTCCTACAATGAGCAGTTCTTC
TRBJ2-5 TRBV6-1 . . CASSESPLWGETQYF TGTGCCAGCAGTGAAAGCCCACTGTGGGGAGAGACCCAGTACTTC
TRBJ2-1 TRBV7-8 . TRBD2 CASSLKGGRPDEQFF TGTGCCAGCAGCTTAAAGGGCGGGAGGCCAGATGAGCAGTTCTTC
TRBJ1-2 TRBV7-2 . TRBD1 CASSLEAGGYGYTF TGTGCCAGCAGCTTAGAGGCAGGGGGTTATGGCTACACCTTC
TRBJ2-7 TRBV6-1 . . CASSEEWRTHEQYF TGTGCCAGCAGTGAAGAATGGCGGACACACGAGCAGTACTTC
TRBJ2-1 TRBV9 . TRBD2 CASSVEREVLREQFF TGTGCCAGCAGCGTTGAACGGGAGGTCCTGAGGGAGCAGTTCTTC
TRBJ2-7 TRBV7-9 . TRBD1 CASSSSGQGNYEQYF TGTGCCAGCAGCTCCTCGGGACAGGGGAATTACGAGCAGTACTTC
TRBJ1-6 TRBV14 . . CASSQDYTGGDSPLHF TGTGCCAGCAGCCAAGACTACACCGGTGGGGATTCACCCCTCCACTTT
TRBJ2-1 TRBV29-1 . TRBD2 CSVESSGVYNEQFF TGCAGCGTTGAATCTAGCGGGGTTTACAATGAGCAGTTCTTC
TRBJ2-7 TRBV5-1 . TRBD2 CASSPTAGVGYEQYF TGCGCCAGCAGTCCGACAGCGGGGGTGGGCTACGAGCAGTACTTC